One TCR beta chain is described in this entry. The authors' processing: Reference gene primers were amplified, and this amplification served to estimate nucleated cell counts. The protocol was immunoSEQ multiplex PCR, while the TCRdb copy is restricted to in-frame clones and leaves out a portion. Clone size and the V and J calls come from that table; the DNA yielded D and trimming. The sample records roughly 250,000 clones, approximately 81% being singletons. V was pared by 2 bases and J by 1 base, with 8 bases between. The CDR3 sequence is 15 residues long. CDR1 is MRHNA, CDR2 SNTAGT, per germline. This sample was taken from a study of blood T cell repertoires in COVID-19. Looking at the study overall: Donors in the United States, Italy and Spain gave samples during acute or convalescent COVID-19.

The receptor comes from a woman aged 55 to 70 with active or convalescent COVID-19. Sample: peripheral blood. The chain has TRBV6-4 and TRBJ2-2; tentatively, D is TRBD1 (5 bases). The DNA of the CDR3 is TGTGCCAGCAGTGACCCTGGACAGAACACCGGGGAGCTGTTTTTT. Its protein is CASSDPGQNTGELFF.